What follows describes a single T cell receptor beta chain. The antigen is unknown. The data were obtained in a study of beta chain features in type 1 diabetes. Study-level points and caveats: PCR might favor shorter templates, but any such skew would affect patients and controls equally.

This CDR3 has 15 residues. Germline trimming cut 2 bases from V and 7 bases from J; bases unmatched to any gene: 3. The germline gives CDR1 SGHTA, CDR2 FQGNSA. Expressed TCRB transcripts were sequenced because the entire RNA isolate underwent reverse transcription. Profiled with immunoSEQ multiplex PCR; TCRdb holds only in-frame clones, not every one. The table shows under 90,000 clones, with approximately 32% occurring only once. This TCR was sampled from a woman younger than 30 in good health. The chain links TRBV7-2 to TRBJ2-2; 11 positions match TRBD2. The sample taken for sequencing was stem cell memory CD4+ T cells from blood. This CDR3 reads CASSLSSGRSGELFF. The CDR3 nucleotides read TGTGCCAGCAGCTTATCTAGCGGGAGGAGCGGGGAGCTGTTTTTT.